This entry features one TCR beta chain sequence. Its antigen is still unknown. Runs used v3.0 of the immunoSEQ assay and were done at survey level. Sequencing was performed with immunoSEQ multiplex PCR; in TCRdb, only in-frame clones are kept and a portion is missing. Here the sample spans tens of thousands of clones, around 90% being singletons. Two or more post-ART PBMC samples, plus at least one pre-ART sample, were available for each donor. Samples held about 0.95-11 million cryopreserved PBMC, and DNA extraction followed. The sample belongs to a study of long-term antiretroviral therapy in people with HIV. Germline values: CDR1 SGHTA, CDR2 FQGNSA. This CDR3 contains 16 residues. Trimming pared 5 bases from V and 5 bases from J, leaving 20 bases between. Whole-study results and caveats: Clones that had undergone expansion before ART prevailed in the repertoire throughout all time points. Blood dating 2004 to 2017 may reflect older ART regimens.

This chain links TRBV7-2 with TRBJ2-3, with D perhaps matching TRBD2 (6 bases). Sequencing used unsorted PBMCs, obtained 1.1 years after starting antiretroviral therapy. The sequence derives from a man between 18 and 29 years old with HIV. This CDR3 reads CASSPTRRVVKDTQYF. The DNA of the CDR3 is TGTGCCAGCAGCCCTACCCGGAGGGTGGTGAAAGATACGCAGTATTTT.